This entry features one T cell receptor (beta chain) sequence. The CDR3 totals 15 residues. V dropped 4 bases and J dropped 3; count of bases not matched to a gene: 6. CDR1 and CDR2 from the germline V gene are KGHDR and SFDVKD. Original methodology: Amplification from reference gene primers served as the basis for estimated nucleated cell counts. Sequenced by immunoSEQ multiplex PCR; TCRdb stores in-frame clones only, minus some. V, J and clone size derive from that table, while D and trimming were established from the DNA sequence. The sample lists 400,000 or so clones; about 88% were seen once. The data derive from a study of blood T cell repertoires in COVID-19. For the study at large: Acute-phase and convalescent COVID-19 samples originated in the United States, Italy and Spain. From T cells, B-cell-depleted T cells, or PBMCs came the material, which was cDNA or gDNA.

This TCR was sampled from a human donor in a cohort sampled during active COVID-19. Material for sequencing was peripheral blood. The chain is built from TRBV24-1 and TRBJ2-5, with TRBD1 matching 8 bases. CDR3 DNA: TGTGCCACCAGTGACCACAGGGGGGCTAAAGAGACCCAGTACTTC. It yields the protein CATSDHRGAKETQYF.